A single sample is the source of the 21 T cell receptor beta chains below, sequenced in a study of memory CD4+ T cells and cytomegalovirus serostatus. The sort gate was single viable CD3+CD4+CD8-CD45RO+ cells for memory CD4+ T cells. The repertoire was sequenced with immunoSEQ multiplex PCR; TCRdb's copy has only in-frame clones and lacks some. The sample lists about 39,000 clones; roughly 80% were seen once. The sample was memory CD4+ T cells from blood. All receptors derive from an adult in good health and CMV-seronegative.

This chain joins TRBV13 and TRBJ1-1; TRBD1 matches at 7 bases. The germline V gene has CDR1 PRHDT and CDR2 FYEKMQ (reference sequence). The CDR3 runs 13 residues. V lost 5 bases to trimming and J lost 3 bases; unmatched junction nucleotides: 3. The CDR3 DNA follows: TGTGCCAGCAGCAATGACAGGGACACTGAAGCTTTCTTT. Residues: CASSNDRDTEAFF.

The chain recombines TRBV6-5 with TRBJ1-1; no reliable D call. Germline V gene lookup returns CDR1 MNHEY and CDR2 SVGAGI. Deletions cut 5 bases from V and 1 base from J, with 8 bases between. This CDR3 is 13 amino acids long. The chain's CDR3 is CASSLRRNTEAFF. CDR3 sequence (DNA): TGTGCCAGCAGTCTCAGGAGGAACACTGAAGCTTTCTTT.

The chain combines TRBV18 with TRBJ2-5, with TRBD1 matching over 9 bases. Germline V gene lookup returns CDR1 KGHSH and CDR2 LQKENI. The CDR3 spans 15 residues. Unmatched junction bases numbered 11, after V lost 7 bases and J lost 5 bases. DNA of the CDR3: TGTGCCAGCTACCCCGGGACAGGGCGCGGGGAGACCCAGTACTTC. It yields the protein CASYPGTGRGETQYF. The whole variable domain, remainder taken from reference TRBV18 and TRBJ2-5, is NAGVMQNPRHLVRRRGQEARLRCSPMKGHSHVYWYRQLPEEGLKFMVYLQKENIIDESGMPKERFSAEFPKEGPSILRIQQVVRGDSAAYFCASYPGTGRGETQYFGPGTRLLVL.

The chain links TRBV18 to TRBJ2-7; weak D call: TRBD2 (5 bases). Germline-derived CDR1 and CDR2 are KGHSH and LQKENI. The ends were cut back, 6 bases at V and 4 bases at J, with 13 bases in the middle. CDR3 size: 13 residues. The CDR3 is CASSKDGVYEQYF. In DNA form, the CDR3 reads TGTGCCAGCTCGAAGGACGGGGTTTACGAGCAGTACTTC. Using reference TRBV18 and TRBJ2-7 for the parts outside the CDR3, the full variable domain is NAGVMQNPRHLVRRRGQEARLRCSPMKGHSHVYWYRQLPEEGLKFMVYLQKENIIDESGMPKERFSAEFPKEGPSILRIQQVVRGDSAAYFCASSKDGVYEQYFGPGTRLTVT.

This clone was counted once. The genes are TRBV6-1 and TRBJ2-2; 9 positions agree with TRBD2. Germline V CDR1 and CDR2: MNHNS, SASEGT. J lost 4 bases, V lost 4 bases, and 7 bases had no gene match. The CDR3 length is 16 residues. CDR3 nucleotides: TGTGCCAGCAGTGGAGTTGGCGGGGGGGTCACCGGGGAGCTGTTTTTT. As protein: CASSGVGGGVTGELFF.

The V gene is TRBV6-1, the J gene TRBJ1-1; 10 bases match TRBD1. The ends lost 6 bases at V and 8 bases at J; junction bases unmatched: 9. Germline V CDR1 and CDR2: MNHNS, SASEGT. The CDR3 is 14 amino acids. As DNA, the CDR3 is TGTGCCAGCAGCGCGGACAGGGGGAGGGGGGAAGCTTTCTTT. The encoded protein is CASSADRGRGEAFF.

The gene calls are TRBV7-9 and TRBJ2-3; D remains unclear. CDR1 is SEHNR, CDR2 FQNEAQ, per germline (reference sequence). V was clipped by 4 bases and J by 1 base, with 15 bases between them. CDR3 length equals 16 residues. CDR3 loop: CASSSIHLTGTDTQYF. The CDR3 nucleotides are TGTGCCAGCAGCTCAATACATCTCACAGGCACAGATACGCAGTATTTT.

This clone was detected only a few times. This chain connects TRBV5-1 to TRBJ2-7, with 7 bases that match TRBD1. V shed 2 bases, J shed 6 bases, and the junction held 2 bases outside the gene matches. Germline CDR1 and CDR2: SGHRS and YFSETQ. This CDR3 contains 12 residues. The CDR3 protein is CASSLQGREQYF. The CDR3 DNA follows: TGCGCCAGCAGCTTACAGGGGCGCGAGCAGTACTTC.

Written as DNA, the CDR3 is TGTGCCAGCAGCCTGGACAAAAATCAGCCCCAGCATTTT. Protein sequence: CASSLDKNQPQHF. This chain links TRBV7-8 with TRBJ1-5; D is perhaps TRBD1 (5 bases). The CDR3 extends over 13 amino acids. Germline CDR1 reads SGHVS; CDR2 reads FQNEAQ. Trimming shortened V by 5 bases and J by 4 bases, and 9 bases separated the two germline ends.

This chain joins TRBV6-1 and TRBJ1-3; D is possibly TRBD1 (5 bases). Trimming took off 0 bases at V and 3 bases at J, with 9 bases between the two ends. The germline CDR1 and CDR2 sequences are MNHNS and SASEGT. The CDR3 is made up of 15 amino acids. Here the CDR3 DNA reads TGTGCCAGCAGTGAAGCGTCGGGGGTTGGAAACACCATATATTTT. Encoded protein: CASSEASGVGNTIYF.

This clone was detected only once. The rearrangement joins TRBV5-1 to TRBJ1-6; 7 nucleotides align to TRBD1. Losses at the gene ends were 4 bases for V and 8 bases for J; bases not matched to a gene: 9. Germline V gene data show CDR1 as SGHRS and CDR2 as YFSETQ. This CDR3 comprises 15 residues. In DNA, the CDR3 is TGCGCCAGCAGCGTAAGACAGGGCTGGGATTCACCCCTCCACTTT. Its protein product is CASSVRQGWDSPLHF.

This chain links TRBV11-3 with TRBJ2-7, with 10 bases lining up with TRBD1. J gave up 6 bases and V 5 bases, and 7 bases lay outside the gene matches. CDR1 SGHNT and CDR2 YENEEA come from the germline V gene. This CDR3 has 14 residues. The CDR3 is CASSPGTGEREQYF. The CDR3, as DNA: TGTGCCAGCAGCCCCGGGACAGGGGAACGCGAGCAGTACTTC.

The V and J genes are TRBV2 and TRBJ1-1; D is uncertain. V lost 3 bases and J lost 3, with 14 bases in between. The CDR3 runs to 15 residues. CDR1 and CDR2 from the germline V gene are SNHLY and FYNNEI. CDR3 bases: TGTGCCAGCAGTGAGAGCAGGTATGAAGACACTGAAGCTTTCTTT. This codes for CASSESRYEDTEAFF.

V and J are TRBV7-8 and TRBJ2-5, with 9 bases identical to TRBD1. CDR3 length: 16 amino acids. V trimming: 1 base; J trimming: 4 bases; junction bases outside the gene matches: 7. CDR1 SGHVS and CDR2 FQNEAQ come from the germline V gene. CDR3 DNA: TGTGCCAGCAGCTTAGTCGAACAGGGGGCGAGAGAGACCCAGTACTTC. As protein: CASSLVEQGARETQYF.

The chain joins TRBV5-6 to TRBJ1-1; tentatively, D is TRBD1 (6 bases). Looked up from germline, CDR1 is SGHDT and CDR2 is YYEEEE. V was cut by 0 bases and J by 3 bases, with 12 bases left in between. The CDR3 extends over 15 amino acids. CDR3: CASSLAKGGYTEAFF. As DNA, the CDR3 is TGTGCCAGCAGCTTGGCCAAGGGGGGTTACACTGAAGCTTTCTTT.

The J gene is TRBJ1-2, the V gene TRBV4-1, with TRBD1 matching over 7 bases. The germline CDR1 and CDR2 sequences are MGHRA and YSYEKL. J was trimmed by 8 bases and V by 2 bases; bases with no gene match: 14. The CDR3 covers 16 residues. The CDR3 loop reads CASSQTRDSMIGGYTF. CDR3 nucleotide sequence: TGCGCCAGCAGCCAAACACGGGACAGCATGATCGGGGGCTACACCTTC.

This chain uses TRBV19 with TRBJ1-1; 10 bases agree with TRBD1. Germline CDR1 and CDR2: LNHDA and SQIVND (reference sequence). Unmatched junction bases numbered 8, after V lost 8 bases and J lost 5 bases. The CDR3 loop spans 14 amino acids. CDR3: CASSRTGGSTEAFF. CDR3 nucleotide sequence: TGTGCCAGTTCCAGGACAGGGGGATCTACTGAAGCTTTCTTT. The full variable domain, rest sourced from reference TRBV19 and TRBJ1-1, is DGGITQSPKYLFRKEGQNVTLSCEQNLNHDAMYWYRQDPGQGLRLIYYSQIVNDFQKGDIAEGYSVSREKKESFPLTVTSAQKNPTAFYLCASSRTGGSTEAFFGQGTRLTVV.

The genes are TRBV5-1 and TRBJ2-7; TRBD1 aligns across 11 bases. The CDR3 spans 14 residues. Unmatched junction bases numbered 9, after V lost 4 bases and J lost 9 bases. Per the germline V gene, CDR1 is SGHRS and CDR2 is YFSETQ. DNA for the CDR3: TGCGCCAGCAGCCCTGGACAGGGGGCGCGAGGGCAGTACTTC. It is translated as CASSPGQGARGQYF.

This chain links TRBV5-1 with TRBJ2-3; possibly TRBD2 for D (6 bases). Germline CDR1 reads SGHRS; CDR2 reads YFSETQ. The CDR3 has 15 amino acids. V was trimmed by 4 bases and J by 5 bases, leaving 17 bases between them. The CDR3 here is CASSPAGRVVDTQYF. CDR3 coding DNA: TGCGCCAGCAGCCCCGCGGGAAGGGTGGTAGATACGCAGTATTTT.

The V call is TRBV5-4, the J call TRBJ1-1, with 7 bases lining up with TRBD1. In germline, CDR1 is SGHNT, CDR2 YYREEE (reference sequence). V trimming: 4 bases; J trimming: 1 base; junction bases outside the gene matches: 7. This CDR3 has 15 amino acids. The chain's CDR3 is CASSSGTARNTEAFF. The CDR3 nucleotides read TGTGCCAGCAGCAGCGGGACAGCCAGGAACACTGAAGCTTTCTTT.

This clone was detected only once. This chain joins TRBV5-6 and TRBJ2-5; 7 nucleotides align to TRBD2. The ends lost 0 bases at V and 1 base at J; junction bases unmatched: 6. The CDR3 contains 16 residues. Germline V gene sequence: CDR1 SGHDT, CDR2 YYEEEE. CDR3 loop: CASSLGQRGLQETQYF. CDR3 nucleotides: TGTGCCAGCAGCTTGGGTCAGCGGGGACTCCAAGAGACCCAGTACTTC.